The rows below give T cell receptor beta chains drawn from one sample of a study of post-analysis software for immune sequencing data. From the PCR reads, TCRdb called clonotypes with MiXCR, one entry per CDR3 protein. The repertoire holds about 560,000 distinct CDR3 sequences, about 40% seen once, with 1.5% to 2% in the top ten. The source material was blood. Every receptor here comes from a girl aged 10-17 years with multiple sclerosis. The CDR3 runs from the conserved cysteine through the conserved F or W. The D gene is left open where the match is weak. Clone sizes are given selectively: once, few, many, or a class where the clone is expanded.

>TRBJ1-4|-|TRBV27|-
CASSFRWGSEKLFF
TGTGCCAGCAGTTTTAGGTGGGGAAGCGAAAAACTGTTTTTT
>TRBJ1-2|TRBD1|TRBV20-1|-
CSASGQGGYGYTF
TGCAGTGCTAGCGGACAGGGAGGCTATGGCTACACCTTC
>TRBJ1-5|-|TRBV20-1|-
CSGLEGGQPQHF
TGCAGTGGGCTCGAGGGCGGTCAGCCCCAGCATTTT
>TRBJ2-5|TRBD1|TRBV5-1|-
CASSLIGQGARETQYF
TGCGCCAGCAGCTTAATAGGACAGGGGGCGCGGGAGACCCAGTACTTC
>TRBJ2-1|TRBD2|TRBV20-1|few
CSARDRVLAANEQFF
TGCAGTGCTAGAGATCGGGTACTAGCGGCTAATGAGCAGTTCTTC
>TRBJ2-7|-|TRBV10-3|-
CAISEHRRDPSYEQYF
TGTGCCATCAGTGAGCATAGGCGGGATCCCTCCTACGAGCAGTACTTC
>TRBJ1-2|-|TRBV12-3/TRBV12-4|once
CASSLSGYTF
TGTGCCAGCAGTTTGTCCGGCTACACCTTC
>TRBJ2-5|TRBD1|TRBV20-1|few
CSARTSDRKGETQYF
TGCAGTGCTAGAACTTCGGACAGGAAGGGGGAGACCCAGTACTTC
>TRBJ2-7|TRBD2|TRBV5-1|-
CASNPRGGEQYF
TGCGCCAGCAACCCGCGCGGGGGCGAGCAGTACTTC
>TRBJ1-2|-|TRBV5-1|few
CASSPGRGQGYGYTF
TGCGCCAGCAGTCCCGGACGGGGGCAGGGCTATGGCTACACCTTC
>TRBJ2-3|-|TRBV4-2|few
CASSQGPSPGGASTDTQYF
TGTGCCAGCAGCCAAGGCCCTTCTCCGGGCGGGGCTAGCACAGATACGCAGTATTTT
>TRBJ2-3|TRBD2|TRBV20-1|few
CSARDGLAGDTQYF
TGCAGTGCTAGGGACGGGCTAGCGGGAGATACGCAGTATTTT
>TRBJ1-1|-|TRBV5-1|few
CASSAANTEAFF
TGCGCCAGCAGTGCGGCGAACACTGAAGCTTTCTTT
>TRBJ2-1|TRBD2|TRBV2|-
CASSLAGGAGKQFF
TGTGCCAGCAGCCTAGCGGGGGGTGCCGGAAAGCAGTTCTTC
>TRBJ1-2|TRBD1|TRBV3-1|-
CASSPRDRIHGGYTF
TGTGCCAGCAGCCCCCGGGACAGAATCCATGGCGGCTACACCTTC
>TRBJ2-1|TRBD1|TRBV5-1|-
CASTIGTGANYNEQFF
TGCGCCAGCACAATCGGGACAGGGGCGAACTACAATGAGCAGTTCTTC
>TRBJ2-1|-|TRBV30|few
CAWSVEADEQFF
TGTGCCTGGAGTGTTGAGGCCGATGAGCAGTTCTTC
>TRBJ2-7|TRBD2|TRBV29-1|-
CSVEDASGGLSSYEQYF
TGCAGCGTTGAAGATGCTAGCGGGGGCCTAAGCTCCTACGAGCAGTACTTC
>TRBJ1-1|-|TRBV5-6|-
CASSPIRAITEAFF
TGTGCCAGCAGCCCCATCAGGGCGATCACTGAAGCTTTCTTT
>TRBJ2-7|TRBD2|TRBV20-1|-
CSATRAGGVEQYF
TGCAGTGCTACCCGAGCCGGGGGGGTCGAGCAGTACTTC
>TRBJ2-5|-|TRBV12-3/TRBV12-4|many
CASSWLQETQYF
TGTGCCAGCAGTTGGCTCCAAGAGACCCAGTACTTC
>TRBJ2-5|-|TRBV5-1|-
CVSLDGLGETQYF
TGCGTCAGCCTGGACGGTTTAGGGGAGACCCAGTACTTC
>TRBJ2-5|TRBD2|TRBV6-5|few
CASTLTSGGQETQYF
TGTGCCAGCACCCTGACTAGCGGAGGACAAGAGACCCAGTACTTC
>TRBJ2-3|TRBD2|TRBV24-1|-
CATSDLRLAGGPDTQYF
TGTGCCACCAGTGATTTGCGACTAGCGGGAGGGCCAGATACGCAGTATTTT
>TRBJ1-6|-|TRBV3-1|-
CASRPGEVSPLHF
TGTGCCAGCCGGCCAGGGGAAGTTTCACCCCTCCACTTT
>TRBJ2-7|-|TRBV28|few
CASISSGGYASYEQYF
TGTGCCAGCATCTCTTCGGGGGGCTACGCGTCCTACGAGCAGTACTTC
>TRBJ2-1|-|TRBV6-5|-
CASRPAGVSSYNEQFF
TGTGCCAGCCGACCCGCAGGGGTAAGCTCCTACAATGAGCAGTTCTTC
>TRBJ2-7|TRBD2|TRBV4-1|few
CASSHVNGGYEQYF
TGCGCCAGCAGCCATGTGAACGGGGGGTACGAGCAGTACTTC
>TRBJ1-1|-|TRBV5-1|-
CASSFEDRTNTEAFF
TGCGCCAGCAGCTTCGAGGACAGAACGAACACTGAAGCTTTCTTT
>TRBJ2-1|TRBD2|TRBV12-3/TRBV12-4|many
CASRPSGSSYNEQFF
TGTGCCAGCAGACCAAGCGGGAGCTCTTACAATGAGCAGTTCTTC
>TRBJ2-1|-|TRBV7-2|-
CASSLLSDSYNEQFF
TGTGCCAGCAGCTTACTATCCGACTCCTACAATGAGCAGTTCTTC
>TRBJ1-2|-|TRBV12-3/TRBV12-4|-
CASTPGIVGYTF
TGTGCCAGCACCCCGGGAATAGTCGGCTACACCTTC
>TRBJ2-1|-|TRBV20-1|few
CSARDSYNEQFF
TGCAGTGCTCGGGACTCCTACAATGAGCAGTTCTTC
>TRBJ2-5|-|TRBV28|-
CASSFGGGEKTQYF
TGTGCCAGCAGTTTCGGTGGGGGCGAGAAGACCCAGTACTTC
>TRBJ2-3|TRBD1|TRBV7-2|-
CASGTGATDTQYF
TGCGCCAGCGGGACAGGGGCCACAGATACGCAGTATTTT
>TRBJ2-1|TRBD2|TRBV20-1|-
CSARVATSVDEQFF
TGCAGTGCTAGAGTTGCAACTAGCGTCGATGAGCAGTTCTTC
>TRBJ2-3|TRBD2|TRBV7-2|few
CASSLESSGDTQYF
TGTGCCAGCAGCTTAGAGTCTAGCGGGGATACGCAGTATTTT
>TRBJ2-1|TRBD2|TRBV6-4|-
CASSRKGLPDSREFF
TGTGCCAGCAGTCGAAAGGGACTACCTGACTCAAGAGAGTTCTTC
>TRBJ1-1|-|TRBV29-1|few
CSVERMVIPAAFF
TGCAGCGTTGAGAGAATGGTGATCCCGGCCGCTTTCTTT
>TRBJ2-4|TRBD1|TRBV27|few
CASSPDRGRNIQYF
TGTGCCAGCAGTCCCGACAGGGGGCGGAACATTCAGTACTTC
>TRBJ2-1|-|TRBV6-2/TRBV6-3|few
CASSPSGDNEQFF
TGTGCCAGCAGTCCCAGCGGTGACAATGAGCAGTTCTTC
>TRBJ2-2|-|TRBV6-1|-
CASKQTVSTGELFF
TGTGCCAGCAAACAAACAGTTAGCACCGGGGAGCTGTTTTTT
>TRBJ2-3|TRBD2|TRBV5-8|-
CASSYGLAVSTDTQYF
TGTGCCAGCAGCTATGGACTAGCGGTTAGCACAGATACGCAGTATTTT
>TRBJ2-4|-|TRBV3-1|-
CASSHLTLKEEQYF
TGTGCCAGCAGCCATCTCACTCTCAAGGAAGAGCAGTACTTC
>TRBJ2-1|TRBD1|TRBV6-1|-
CASSQRTGGNEQFF
TGTGCCAGCAGTCAACGGACAGGGGGCAATGAGCAGTTCTTC
>TRBJ1-2|-|TRBV20-1|-
CSARTAGRAIYGYTF
TGCAGTGCTCGGACAGCGGGCAGGGCTATCTATGGCTACACCTTC
>TRBJ2-7|-|TRBV7-2|few
CASSLWEIEQYF
TGTGCCAGCAGCTTATGGGAGATCGAGCAGTACTTC
>TRBJ2-7|-|TRBV29-1|-
CSVVSVSYNEQYF
TGCAGCGTTGTCTCCGTCAGCTACAATGAGCAGTACTTC